These 13 T cell receptor beta chains were sequenced from one sample in a study of CD8+CD57+ T cells in acquired aplastic anemia. Individuals selected for sequencing had exhibited CD8+CD57+ cell expansion on flow cytometry. The use of genomic DNA as template underpinned the TCR beta VDJ and CDR3 profiling. TCRdb reprocessed the reads via MiXCR and lists one record per CDR3 protein. The table records 160,000 or so distinct CDR3 sequences, 71% of them present only once. What was sequenced was sorted CD4+, CD8+, or CD8+CD57+ T cells (not recorded which) from PBMCs. Receptors originate from a human donor with aplastic anemia.

The chain combines TRBV20-1 with TRBJ1-3, with TRBD1 as a possible D gene (5 bases). The germline CDR1 and CDR2 sequences are DFQATT and SNEGSKA (reference sequence). CDR3 length equals 15 residues. Trimming removed 5 bases from V and 2 bases from J, with 16 bases in between. The CDR3 protein is CSAHDRGNAGNTIYF. CDR3 coding DNA: TGCAGTGCTCATGATAGGGGTAATGCTGGAAACACCATATATTTT.

The chain carries TRBV6-6 and TRBJ1-3; D remains ambiguous. The V end was cut by 2 bases, the J end by 4 bases, with 18 bases between. The germline V gene encodes CDR1 MNHNY and CDR2 SVGAGI (reference sequence). The CDR3 is 17 amino acids. The CDR3 protein is CASSYDPELGIGNTIYF. DNA for the CDR3: TGTGCCAGCAGTTACGACCCAGAGTTGGGGATAGGAAACACCATATATTTT.

This clonotype occurred many times. This rearrangement joins TRBV2 to TRBJ2-1; 12 bases fit TRBD2. CDR1 is SNHLY and CDR2 is FYNNEI in the germline V gene. CDR3 length: 18 residues. The ends lost 5 bases at V and 7 bases at J; junction bases unmatched: 15. The CDR3 loop is CASSRQDLTSGSGNEQFF. In DNA, the CDR3 is TGTGCCAGCAGTCGACAGGACCTGACTAGCGGGAGTGGTAATGAGCAGTTCTTC.

This clonotype came up a few times. CDR3 in amino acids: CASSRTSGNSYEQYF. The CDR3 DNA reads as TGTGCCAGCAGTCGCACTAGCGGGAACTCCTACGAGCAGTACTTC. The J gene is TRBJ2-7, the V gene TRBV7-6; 10 bases agree with TRBD2. The V gene's germline CDR1 is SGHVS and CDR2 FNYEAQ. The V segment lost 6 bases and the J segment 0 bases; nucleotides outside the gene matches: 5. The CDR3 runs 15 residues. The full variable domain, its missing parts supplied by reference TRBV7-6 and TRBJ2-7, is GAGVSQSPRYKVTKRGQDVALRCDPISGHVSLYWYRQALGQGPEFLTYFNYEAQQDKSGLPNDRFSAERPEGSISTLTIQRTEQRDSAMYRCASSRTSGNSYEQYFGPGTRLTVT.

The rearrangement links TRBV29-1 to TRBJ2-1; maybe TRBD2 (6 bases). The CDR3 covers 13 residues. Per the germline V gene, CDR1 is SQVTM and CDR2 is ANQGSEA. Trimming removed 4 bases at V and 7 bases at J, with 14 bases between. In DNA, the CDR3 is TGCAGCGTTGCGGCGGGGCGAACAAATGAGCAGTTCTTC. Residues: CSVAAGRTNEQFF.

The chain couples TRBV6-1 to TRBJ1-6; 11 nucleotides match TRBD1. V lost 6 bases, J lost 9 bases, and 4 bases stayed unmatched. Per the germline V gene, CDR1 is MNHNS and CDR2 is SASEGT. The CDR3 has 14 amino acids. The CDR3 region is CASRGTGGGSPLHF. Here the CDR3 DNA reads TGTGCCAGCAGAGGGACAGGGGGTGGTTCACCCCTCCACTTT.

The sample holds many counts of this clonotype. The V and J genes are TRBV6-4 and TRBJ1-2; 8 nucleotides line up with TRBD1. Germline CDR1 MRHNA, CDR2 SNTAGT. The CDR3 runs 16 residues. After removal of 0 bases from V and 4 bases from J, the junction contained 7 bases not matched to a gene. The CDR3 protein is CASSDSPDRESYGYTF. The DNA of the CDR3 is TGTGCCAGCAGTGACTCCCCGGACAGGGAGAGCTATGGCTACACCTTC.

V usage is TRBV9 and J usage is TRBJ1-1, with unresolved D. The CDR3 loop spans 14 amino acids. The V and J ends lost 4 bases and 1 base respectively, with 11 bases between them. CDR1 is SGDLS, CDR2 YYNGEE, per germline. CDR3 loop: CASSPGRRNTEAFF. The CDR3 nucleotides read TGTGCCAGCAGCCCCGGCCGTAGGAACACTGAAGCTTTCTTT.

The chain uses TRBV2 and TRBJ1-5; TRBD1 matches 9 bases. The CDR3 runs to 16 residues. V was pared by 2 bases and J by 6 bases, with 8 bases of the junction left unmatched. CDR1 and CDR2 from the germline V gene are SNHLY and FYNNEI. CDR3 coding DNA: TGTGCCAGCAGTGAACTAGGTGGGACAGGGCTTCAGCCCCAGCATTTT. This gives the protein CASSELGGTGLQPQHF. Together with reference TRBV2 and TRBJ1-5, the CDR3 gives the full variable domain: EPEVTQTPSHQVTQMGQEVILRCVPISNHLYFYWYRQILGQKVEFLVSFYNNEISEKSEIFDDQFSVERPDGSNFTLKIRSTKLEDSAMYFCASSELGGTGLQPQHFGDGTRLSIL.

This clonotype was observed a handful of times. The genes are TRBV5-4 and TRBJ2-1; 12 positions match TRBD1. The germline gives CDR1 SGHNT, CDR2 YYREEE (reference sequence). V was pared by 5 bases and J by 2 bases, with 8 bases of the junction left unmatched. The CDR3 runs 17 residues. CDR3 sequence: CASRRDRGPLAYNEQFF. DNA for the CDR3: TGTGCCAGCAGGCGGGACAGGGGGCCCCTCGCCTACAATGAGCAGTTCTTC.

The V gene is TRBV7-3, the J gene TRBJ2-3, with D unclear. This CDR3 has 13 residues. From germline, CDR1 is SGHTA and CDR2 FQGTGA. Between the trimmed V and J ends, which lost 5 bases and 5 bases, there was a span of 11 bases. The CDR3 nucleotides are TGTGCCAGCAGCACGCCAGGTGTAGATACGCAGTATTTT. It translates to CASSTPGVDTQYF.

This sequence joins TRBV6-2 or TRBV6-3 and TRBJ2-1; 8 bases align to TRBD1. This CDR3 spans 13 amino acids. After removal of 6 bases from V and 8 bases from J, the junction contained 6 bases not matched to a gene. Per the germline V gene, CDR1 is MNHEY and CDR2 is SVGEGT. Here the CDR3 DNA reads TGTGCCAGCAGATCGGACAGGGCCCATGAGCAGTTCTTC. Residues: CASRSDRAHEQFF.

The V and J genes are TRBV29-1 and TRBJ2-2; 7 nucleotides agree with TRBD2. This CDR3 region has 14 residues. V lost 3 bases, J lost 3 bases, and 4 bases stayed unmatched. The germline gives CDR1 SQVTM, CDR2 ANQGSEA. CDR3 DNA: TGCAGCGTTGAGGCGGGGGAGTACACCGGGGAGCTGTTTTTT. It is translated as CSVEAGEYTGELFF.